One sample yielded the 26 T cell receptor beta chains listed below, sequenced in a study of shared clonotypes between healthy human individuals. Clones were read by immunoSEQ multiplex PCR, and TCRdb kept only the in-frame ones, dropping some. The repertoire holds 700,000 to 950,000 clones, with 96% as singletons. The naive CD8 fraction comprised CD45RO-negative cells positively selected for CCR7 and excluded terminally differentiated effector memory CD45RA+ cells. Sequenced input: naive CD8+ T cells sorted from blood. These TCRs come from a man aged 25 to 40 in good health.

Here the CDR3 reads CASSQEKGGSYYEQYF. CDR3 nucleotide sequence: TGCGCCAGCAGCCAAGAGAAAGGGGGTTCCTACTACGAGCAGTACTTC. The genes are TRBV4-1 and TRBJ2-7, with TRBD1 as a possible D gene (6 bases). CDR1 and CDR2 from the germline V gene are MGHRA and YSYEKL. Trimming took off 0 bases at V and 3 bases at J, with 15 bases between the two ends. This CDR3 is 16 amino acids long.

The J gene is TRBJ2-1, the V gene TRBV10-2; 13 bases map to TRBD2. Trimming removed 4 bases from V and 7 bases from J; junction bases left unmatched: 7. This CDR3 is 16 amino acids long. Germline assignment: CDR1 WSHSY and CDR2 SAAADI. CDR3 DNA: TGCGCCAGCAGTGTTGTACTAGCGGGAGGGCCTAATGAGCAGTTCTTC. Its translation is CASSVVLAGGPNEQFF.

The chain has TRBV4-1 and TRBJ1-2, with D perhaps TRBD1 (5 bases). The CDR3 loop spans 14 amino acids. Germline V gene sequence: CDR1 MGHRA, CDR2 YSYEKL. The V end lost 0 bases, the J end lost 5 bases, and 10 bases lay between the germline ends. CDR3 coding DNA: TGCGCCAGCAGCCAAGAGTTGACAGTGTATGGCTACACCTTC. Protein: CASSQELTVYGYTF.

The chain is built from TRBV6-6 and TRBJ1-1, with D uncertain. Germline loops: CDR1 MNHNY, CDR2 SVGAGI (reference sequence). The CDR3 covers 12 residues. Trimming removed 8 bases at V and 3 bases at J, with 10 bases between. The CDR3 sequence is CASQSGDTEAFF. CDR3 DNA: TGTGCCAGCCAATCTGGGGACACTGAAGCTTTCTTT.

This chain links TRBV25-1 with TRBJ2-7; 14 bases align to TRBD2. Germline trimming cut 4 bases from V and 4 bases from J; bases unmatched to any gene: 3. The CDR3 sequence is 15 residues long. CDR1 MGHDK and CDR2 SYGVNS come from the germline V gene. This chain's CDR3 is CASSVGLAGGYEQYF. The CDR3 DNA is TGTGCCAGCAGTGTCGGACTAGCGGGAGGTTACGAGCAGTACTTC.

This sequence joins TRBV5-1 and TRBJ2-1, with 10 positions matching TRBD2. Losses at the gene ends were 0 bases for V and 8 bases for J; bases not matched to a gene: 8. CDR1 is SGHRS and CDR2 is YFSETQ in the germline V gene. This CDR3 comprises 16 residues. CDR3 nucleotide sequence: TGCGCCAGCAGCTTGGCCCTGGGACTAGCGATCCATGAGCAGTTCTTC. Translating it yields CASSLALGLAIHEQFF.

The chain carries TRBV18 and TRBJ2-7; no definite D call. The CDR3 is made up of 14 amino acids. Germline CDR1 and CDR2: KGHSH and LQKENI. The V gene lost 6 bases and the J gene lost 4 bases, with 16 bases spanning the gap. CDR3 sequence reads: CASSSVGAQYEQYF. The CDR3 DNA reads TGTGCCAGCTCCTCGGTGGGCGCCCAATACGAGCAGTACTTC.

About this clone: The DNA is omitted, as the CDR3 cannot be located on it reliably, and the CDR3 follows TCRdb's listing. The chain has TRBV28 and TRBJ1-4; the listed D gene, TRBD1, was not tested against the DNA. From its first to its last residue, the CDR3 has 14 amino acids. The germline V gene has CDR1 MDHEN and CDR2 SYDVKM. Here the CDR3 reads CASSFFGQSEKLFF.

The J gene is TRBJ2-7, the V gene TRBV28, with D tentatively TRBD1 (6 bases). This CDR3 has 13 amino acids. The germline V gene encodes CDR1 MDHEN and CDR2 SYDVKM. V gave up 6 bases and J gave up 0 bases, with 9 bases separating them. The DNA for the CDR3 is TGTGCCAGCAGGGGGGACAACTCCTACGAGCAGTACTTC. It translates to CASRGDNSYEQYF.

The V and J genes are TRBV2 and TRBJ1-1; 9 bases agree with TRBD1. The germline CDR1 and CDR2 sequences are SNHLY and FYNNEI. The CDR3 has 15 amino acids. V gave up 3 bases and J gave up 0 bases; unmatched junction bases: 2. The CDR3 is CASSDGTGMNTEAFF. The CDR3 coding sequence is TGTGCCAGCAGTGATGGGACAGGGATGAACACTGAAGCTTTCTTT. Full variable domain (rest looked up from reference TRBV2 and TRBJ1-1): EPEVTQTPSHQVTQMGQEVILRCVPISNHLYFYWYRQILGQKVEFLVSFYNNEISEKSEIFDDQFSVERPDGSNFTLKIRSTKLEDSAMYFCASSDGTGMNTEAFFGQGTRLTVV.

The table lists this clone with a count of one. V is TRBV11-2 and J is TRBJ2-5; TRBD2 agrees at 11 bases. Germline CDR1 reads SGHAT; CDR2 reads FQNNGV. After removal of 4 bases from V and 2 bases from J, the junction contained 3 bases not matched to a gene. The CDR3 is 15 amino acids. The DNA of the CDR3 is TGTGCCAGCAGCTGGGGGACTAGCGGACAAGAGACCCAGTACTTC. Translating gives CASSWGTSGQETQYF.

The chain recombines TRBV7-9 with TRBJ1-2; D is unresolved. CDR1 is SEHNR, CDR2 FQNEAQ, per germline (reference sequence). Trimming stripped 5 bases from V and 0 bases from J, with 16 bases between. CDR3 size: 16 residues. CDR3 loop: CASSRPTPNSNYGYTF. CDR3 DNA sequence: TGTGCCAGCAGCCGCCCCACACCCAACTCTAACTATGGCTACACCTTC. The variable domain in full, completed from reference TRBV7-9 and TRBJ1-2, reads DTGVSQNPRHKITKRGQNVTFRCDPISEHNRLYWYRQTLGQGPEFLTYFQNEAQLEKSRLLSDRFSAERPKGSFSTLEIQRTEQGDSAMYLCASSRPTPNSNYGYTFGSGTRLTVV.

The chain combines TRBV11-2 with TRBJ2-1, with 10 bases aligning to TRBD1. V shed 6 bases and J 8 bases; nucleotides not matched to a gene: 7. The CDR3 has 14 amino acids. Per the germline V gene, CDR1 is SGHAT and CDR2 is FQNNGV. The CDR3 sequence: CASRRGQGKDEQFF. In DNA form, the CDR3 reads TGTGCCAGCAGAAGGGGACAGGGGAAGGATGAGCAGTTCTTC.

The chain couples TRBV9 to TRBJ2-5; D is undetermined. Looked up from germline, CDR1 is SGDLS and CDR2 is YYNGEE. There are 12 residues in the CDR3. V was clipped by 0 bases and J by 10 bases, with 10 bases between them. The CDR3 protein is CASSVDGSDQYF. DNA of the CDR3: TGTGCCAGCAGCGTAGACGGGTCGGACCAGTACTTC.

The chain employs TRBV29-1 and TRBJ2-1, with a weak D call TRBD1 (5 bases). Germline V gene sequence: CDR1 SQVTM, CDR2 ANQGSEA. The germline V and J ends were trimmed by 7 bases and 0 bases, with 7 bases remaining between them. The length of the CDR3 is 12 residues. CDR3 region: CSGQSSYNEQFF. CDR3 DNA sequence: TGCAGCGGACAGAGCTCCTACAATGAGCAGTTCTTC.

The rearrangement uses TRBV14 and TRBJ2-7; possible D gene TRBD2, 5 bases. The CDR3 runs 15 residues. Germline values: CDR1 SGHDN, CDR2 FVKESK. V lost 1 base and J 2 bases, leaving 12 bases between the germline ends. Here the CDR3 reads CASSQVAQFPYEQYF. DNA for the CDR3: TGTGCCAGCAGCCAAGTAGCGCAGTTTCCCTACGAGCAGTACTTC.

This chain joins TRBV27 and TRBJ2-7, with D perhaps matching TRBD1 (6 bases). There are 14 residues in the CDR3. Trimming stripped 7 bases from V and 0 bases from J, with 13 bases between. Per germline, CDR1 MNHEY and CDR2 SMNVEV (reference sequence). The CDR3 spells CASKDSESSYEQYF. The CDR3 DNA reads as TGTGCCAGCAAGGACAGTGAGAGCTCCTACGAGCAGTACTTC.

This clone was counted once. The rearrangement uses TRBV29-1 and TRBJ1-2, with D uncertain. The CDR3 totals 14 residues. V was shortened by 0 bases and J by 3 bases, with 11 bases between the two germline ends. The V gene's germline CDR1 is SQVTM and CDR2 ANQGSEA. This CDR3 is CSVEDEVLDYGYTF. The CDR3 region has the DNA TGCAGCGTTGAAGATGAGGTTCTTGACTATGGCTACACCTTC. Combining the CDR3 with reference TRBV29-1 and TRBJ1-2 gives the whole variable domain SAVISQKPSRDICQRGTSLTIQCQVDSQVTMMFWYRQQPGQSLTLIATANQGSEATYESGFVIDKFPISRPNLTFSTLTVSNMSPEDSSIYLCSVEDEVLDYGYTFGSGTRLTVV.

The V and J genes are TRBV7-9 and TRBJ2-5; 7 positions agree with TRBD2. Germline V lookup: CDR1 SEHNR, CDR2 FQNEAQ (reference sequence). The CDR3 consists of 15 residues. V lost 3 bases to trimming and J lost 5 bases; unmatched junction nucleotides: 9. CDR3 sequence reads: CASSFLDPGRETQYF. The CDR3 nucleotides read TGTGCCAGCAGCTTCCTGGACCCCGGGAGGGAGACCCAGTACTTC.

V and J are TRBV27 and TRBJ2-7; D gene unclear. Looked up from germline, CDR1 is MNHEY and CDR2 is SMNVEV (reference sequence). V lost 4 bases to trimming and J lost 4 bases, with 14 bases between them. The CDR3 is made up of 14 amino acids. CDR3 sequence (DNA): TGTGCCAGCAGTTCGGACCCCGATATGTACGAGCAGTACTTC. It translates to CASSSDPDMYEQYF.

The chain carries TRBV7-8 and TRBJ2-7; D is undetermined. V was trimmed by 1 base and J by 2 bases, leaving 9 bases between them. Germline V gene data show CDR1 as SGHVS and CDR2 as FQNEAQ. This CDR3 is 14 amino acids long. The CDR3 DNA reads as TGTGCCAGCAGCTTAGGGCCCAACCCCTACGAGCAGTACTTC. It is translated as CASSLGPNPYEQYF.

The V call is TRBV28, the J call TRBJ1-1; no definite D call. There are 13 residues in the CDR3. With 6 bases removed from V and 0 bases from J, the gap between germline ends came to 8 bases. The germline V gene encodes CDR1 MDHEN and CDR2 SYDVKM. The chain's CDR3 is CASSGSVNTEAFF. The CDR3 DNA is TGTGCCAGCAGCGGGAGCGTGAACACTGAAGCTTTCTTT. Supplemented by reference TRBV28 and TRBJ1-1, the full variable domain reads DVKVTQSSRYLVKRTGEKVFLECVQDMDHENMFWYRQDPGLGLRLIYFSYDVKMKEKGDIPEGYSVSREKKERFSLILESASTNQTSMYLCASSGSVNTEAFFGQGTRLTVV.

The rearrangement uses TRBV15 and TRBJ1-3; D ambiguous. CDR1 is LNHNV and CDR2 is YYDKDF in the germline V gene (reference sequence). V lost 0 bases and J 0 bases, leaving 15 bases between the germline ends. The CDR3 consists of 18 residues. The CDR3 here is CATSRERLTVSSGNTIYF. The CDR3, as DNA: TGTGCCACCAGCAGAGAACGGTTAACTGTCAGCTCTGGAAACACCATATATTTT.

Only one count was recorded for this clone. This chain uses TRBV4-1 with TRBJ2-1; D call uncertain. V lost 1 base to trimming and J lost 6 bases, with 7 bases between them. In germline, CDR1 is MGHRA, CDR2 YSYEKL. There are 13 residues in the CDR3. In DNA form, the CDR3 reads TGCGCCAGCAGCCAAGTAGGGTTCAATGAGCAGTTCTTC. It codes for CASSQVGFNEQFF.

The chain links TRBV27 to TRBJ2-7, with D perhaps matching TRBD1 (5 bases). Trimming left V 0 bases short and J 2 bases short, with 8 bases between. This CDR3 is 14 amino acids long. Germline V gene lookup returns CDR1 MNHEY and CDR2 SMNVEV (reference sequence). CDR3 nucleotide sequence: TGTGCCAGCAGTTTATCCAGGGTTGCCTACGAGCAGTACTTC. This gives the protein CASSLSRVAYEQYF.

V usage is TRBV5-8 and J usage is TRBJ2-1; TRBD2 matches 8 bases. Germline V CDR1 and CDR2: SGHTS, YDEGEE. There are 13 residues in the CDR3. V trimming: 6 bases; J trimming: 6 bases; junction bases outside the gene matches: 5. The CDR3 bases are TGTGCCAGCAATGAGCGGGAGTTCAATGAGCAGTTCTTC. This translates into CASNEREFNEQFF.